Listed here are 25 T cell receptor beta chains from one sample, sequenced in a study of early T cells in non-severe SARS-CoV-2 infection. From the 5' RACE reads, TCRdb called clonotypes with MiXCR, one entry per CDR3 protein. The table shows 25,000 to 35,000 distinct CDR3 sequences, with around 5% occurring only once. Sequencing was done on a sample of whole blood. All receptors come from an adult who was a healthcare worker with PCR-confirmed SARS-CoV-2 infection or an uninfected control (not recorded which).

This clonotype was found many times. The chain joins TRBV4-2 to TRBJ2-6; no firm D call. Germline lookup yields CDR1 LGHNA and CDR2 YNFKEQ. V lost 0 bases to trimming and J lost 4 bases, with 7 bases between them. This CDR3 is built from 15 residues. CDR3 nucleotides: TGTGCCAGCAGCCAAGATTCGAGCGGGGCCAACGTCCTGACTTTC. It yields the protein CASSQDSSGANVLTF.

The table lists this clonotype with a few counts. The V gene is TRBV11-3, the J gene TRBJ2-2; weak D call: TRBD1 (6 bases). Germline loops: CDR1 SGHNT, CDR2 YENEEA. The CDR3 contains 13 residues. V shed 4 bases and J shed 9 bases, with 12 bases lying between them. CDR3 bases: TGTGCCAGCAGCTCCAGGGGTCTCTGGGAGCTGTTTTTT. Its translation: CASSSRGLWELFF.

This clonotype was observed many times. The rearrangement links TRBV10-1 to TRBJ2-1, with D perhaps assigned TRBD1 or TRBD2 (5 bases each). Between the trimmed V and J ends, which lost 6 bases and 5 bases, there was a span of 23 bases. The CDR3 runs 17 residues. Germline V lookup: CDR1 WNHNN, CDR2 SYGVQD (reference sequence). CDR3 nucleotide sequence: TGCGCCAGCAGCCAGATACTCCGGCCGGGGCTAAACAATGAGCAGTTCTTC. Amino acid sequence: CASSQILRPGLNNEQFF.

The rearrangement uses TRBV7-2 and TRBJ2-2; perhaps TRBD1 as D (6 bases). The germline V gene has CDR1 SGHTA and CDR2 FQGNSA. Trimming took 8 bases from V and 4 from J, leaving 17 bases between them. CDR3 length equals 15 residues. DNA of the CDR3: TGTGCCAGCGGACTTGGGCAGGGGAGCACCGGGGAGCTGTTTTTT. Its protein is CASGLGQGSTGELFF.

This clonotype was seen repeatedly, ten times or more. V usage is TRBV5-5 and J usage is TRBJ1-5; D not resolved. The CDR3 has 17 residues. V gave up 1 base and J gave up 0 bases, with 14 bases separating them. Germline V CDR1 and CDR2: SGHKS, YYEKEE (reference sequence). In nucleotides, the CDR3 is TGTGCCAGCAGCTTGTATCTGGACCTGTATAGCAATCAGCCCCAGCATTTT. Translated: CASSLYLDLYSNQPQHF.

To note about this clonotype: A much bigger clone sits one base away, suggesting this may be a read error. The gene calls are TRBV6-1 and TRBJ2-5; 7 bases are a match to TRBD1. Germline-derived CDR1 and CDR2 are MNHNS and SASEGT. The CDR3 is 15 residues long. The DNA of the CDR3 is TGTGCCAGCAGGGCTTTACTAGGGGGCCAAGAGGCCCAGTACTTC. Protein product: CASRALLGGQEAQYF.

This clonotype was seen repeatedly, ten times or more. The CDR3 region is CASSHRGSNQPQHF. CDR3 DNA sequence: TGTGCCAGCAGTCACAGGGGGAGCAATCAGCCCCAGCATTTT. The V and J genes are TRBV28 and TRBJ1-5; 8 nucleotides line up with TRBD1. Trimming took 5 bases from V and 1 from J; bases not matched to a gene: 1. The CDR3 contains 14 residues. Germline CDR1 and CDR2: MDHEN and SYDVKM.

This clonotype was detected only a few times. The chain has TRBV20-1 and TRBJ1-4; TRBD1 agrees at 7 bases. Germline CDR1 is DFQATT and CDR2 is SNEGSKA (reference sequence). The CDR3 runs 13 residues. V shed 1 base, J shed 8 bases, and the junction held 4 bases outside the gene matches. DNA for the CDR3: TGCAGTGCTAGAGGGACAGGAGGGGAAAAACTGTTTTTT. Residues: CSARGTGGEKLFF.

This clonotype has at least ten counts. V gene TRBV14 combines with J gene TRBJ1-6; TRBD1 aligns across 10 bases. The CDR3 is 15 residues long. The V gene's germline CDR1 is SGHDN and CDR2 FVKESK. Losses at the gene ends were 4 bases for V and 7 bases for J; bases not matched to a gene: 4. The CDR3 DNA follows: TGTGCCAGCAGCCGTTGGACAGGGGGAAATTCACCCCTCCACTTT. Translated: CASSRWTGGNSPLHF.

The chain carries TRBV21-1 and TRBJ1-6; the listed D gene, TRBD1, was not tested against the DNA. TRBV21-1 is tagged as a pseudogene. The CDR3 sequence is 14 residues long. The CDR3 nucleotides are TGTGCCAGCAACCGGGGACAGCCCAATTCACCCCTCCACTTT. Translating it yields CASNRGQPNSPLHF.

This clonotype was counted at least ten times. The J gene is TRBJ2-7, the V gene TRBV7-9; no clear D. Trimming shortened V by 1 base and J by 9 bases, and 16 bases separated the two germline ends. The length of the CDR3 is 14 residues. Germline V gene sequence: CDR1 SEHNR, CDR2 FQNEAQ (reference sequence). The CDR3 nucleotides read TGTGCCAGCAGCTTAGGGTCAGGCTCGCCGGTGCAGTACTTC. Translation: CASSLGSGSPVQYF.

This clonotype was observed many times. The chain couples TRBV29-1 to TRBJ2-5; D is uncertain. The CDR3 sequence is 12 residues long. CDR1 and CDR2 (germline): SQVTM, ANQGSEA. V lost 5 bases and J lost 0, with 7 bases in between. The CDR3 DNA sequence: TGCAGCGTTTACCCGTACCAAGAGACCCAGTACTTC. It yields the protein CSVYPYQETQYF.

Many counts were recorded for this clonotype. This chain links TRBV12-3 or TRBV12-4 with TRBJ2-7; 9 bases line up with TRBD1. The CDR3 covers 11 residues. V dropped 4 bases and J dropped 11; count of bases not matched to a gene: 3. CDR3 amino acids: CASSSRDREYF. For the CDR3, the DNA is TGTGCCAGCAGTTCCCGGGACAGGGAGTACTTC.

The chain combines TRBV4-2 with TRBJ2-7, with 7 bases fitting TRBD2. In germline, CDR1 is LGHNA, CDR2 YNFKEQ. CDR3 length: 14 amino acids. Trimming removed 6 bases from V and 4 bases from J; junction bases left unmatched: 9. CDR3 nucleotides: TGTGCCAGCAGTCGAAACTCGGGGGGATACGAGCAGTACTTC. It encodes CASSRNSGGYEQYF.

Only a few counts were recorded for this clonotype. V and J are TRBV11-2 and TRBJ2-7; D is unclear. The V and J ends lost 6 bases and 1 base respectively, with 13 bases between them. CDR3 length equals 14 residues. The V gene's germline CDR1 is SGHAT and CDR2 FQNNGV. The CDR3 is CASSWSSQSYEQYF. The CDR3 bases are TGTGCCAGCAGTTGGTCTTCCCAATCCTACGAGCAGTACTTC.

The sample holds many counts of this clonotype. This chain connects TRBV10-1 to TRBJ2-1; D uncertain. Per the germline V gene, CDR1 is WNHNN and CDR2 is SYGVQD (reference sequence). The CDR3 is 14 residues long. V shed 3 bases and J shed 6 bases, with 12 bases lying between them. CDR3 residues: CASSDPNAGNEQFF. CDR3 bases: TGCGCCAGCAGTGATCCGAACGCCGGCAATGAGCAGTTCTTC.

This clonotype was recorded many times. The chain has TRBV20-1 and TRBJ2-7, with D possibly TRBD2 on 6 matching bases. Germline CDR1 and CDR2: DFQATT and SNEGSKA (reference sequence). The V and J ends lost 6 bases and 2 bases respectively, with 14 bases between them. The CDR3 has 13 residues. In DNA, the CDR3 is TGCAGTGCAAAGAAGGGACTCACCTACGAGCAGTACTTC. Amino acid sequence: CSAKKGLTYEQYF.

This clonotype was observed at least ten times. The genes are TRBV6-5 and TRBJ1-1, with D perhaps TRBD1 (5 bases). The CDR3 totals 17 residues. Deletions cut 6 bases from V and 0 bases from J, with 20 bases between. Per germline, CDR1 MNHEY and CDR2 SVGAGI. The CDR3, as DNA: TGTGCCAGCAGCTACGCACTAGGGGCTACAGTGAACACTGAAGCTTTCTTT. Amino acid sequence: CASSYALGATVNTEAFF.

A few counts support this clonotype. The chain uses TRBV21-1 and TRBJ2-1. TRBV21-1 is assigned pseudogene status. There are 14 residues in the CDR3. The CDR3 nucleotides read TGTGCCAGCAGCAAAGGGCTGATATACAATGAGCAGTTCTTC. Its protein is CASSKGLIYNEQFF.

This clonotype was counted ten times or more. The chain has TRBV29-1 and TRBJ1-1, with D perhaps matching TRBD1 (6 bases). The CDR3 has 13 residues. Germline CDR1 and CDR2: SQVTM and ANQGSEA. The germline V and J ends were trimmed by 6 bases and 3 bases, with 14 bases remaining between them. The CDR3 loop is CSVTRGRDTEAFF. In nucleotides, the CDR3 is TGCAGCGTGACCCGGGGGCGCGACACTGAAGCTTTCTTT.

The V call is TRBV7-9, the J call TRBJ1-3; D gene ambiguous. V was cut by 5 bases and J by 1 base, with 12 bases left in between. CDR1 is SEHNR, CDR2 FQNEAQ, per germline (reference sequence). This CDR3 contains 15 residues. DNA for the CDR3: TGTGCCAGCAGCCCACGGGTTACGTCTGGAAACACCATATATTTT. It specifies CASSPRVTSGNTIYF.

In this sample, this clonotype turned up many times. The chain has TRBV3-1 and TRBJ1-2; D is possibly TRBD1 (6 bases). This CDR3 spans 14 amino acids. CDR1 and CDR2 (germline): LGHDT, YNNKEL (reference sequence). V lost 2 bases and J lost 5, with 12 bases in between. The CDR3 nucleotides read TGTGCCAGCAGCCAACTGGACAGAGAGTATGGCTACACCTTC. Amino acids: CASSQLDREYGYTF.

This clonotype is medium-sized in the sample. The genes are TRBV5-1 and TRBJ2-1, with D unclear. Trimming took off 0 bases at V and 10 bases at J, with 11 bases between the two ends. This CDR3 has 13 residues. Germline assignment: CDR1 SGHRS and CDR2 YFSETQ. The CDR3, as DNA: TGCGCCAGCAGCTTGGACAGTACACGGGAGCAGTTCTTC. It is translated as CASSLDSTREQFF.

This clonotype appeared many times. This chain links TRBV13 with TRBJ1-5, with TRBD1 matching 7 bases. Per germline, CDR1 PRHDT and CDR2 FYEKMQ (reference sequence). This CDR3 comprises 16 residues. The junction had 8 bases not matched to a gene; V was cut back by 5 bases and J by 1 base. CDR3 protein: CASSPSQGLSNQPQHF. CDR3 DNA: TGTGCCAGCAGCCCCTCACAGGGGTTAAGCAATCAGCCCCAGCATTTT.

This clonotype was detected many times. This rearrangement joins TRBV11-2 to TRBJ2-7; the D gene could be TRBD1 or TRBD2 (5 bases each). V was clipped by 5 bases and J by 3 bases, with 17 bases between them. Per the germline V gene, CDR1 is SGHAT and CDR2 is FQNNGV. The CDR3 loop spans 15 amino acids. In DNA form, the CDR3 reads TGTGCCAGCAGCCCCCCGGGACCGCTTAACTACGAGCAGTACTTC. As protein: CASSPPGPLNYEQYF.